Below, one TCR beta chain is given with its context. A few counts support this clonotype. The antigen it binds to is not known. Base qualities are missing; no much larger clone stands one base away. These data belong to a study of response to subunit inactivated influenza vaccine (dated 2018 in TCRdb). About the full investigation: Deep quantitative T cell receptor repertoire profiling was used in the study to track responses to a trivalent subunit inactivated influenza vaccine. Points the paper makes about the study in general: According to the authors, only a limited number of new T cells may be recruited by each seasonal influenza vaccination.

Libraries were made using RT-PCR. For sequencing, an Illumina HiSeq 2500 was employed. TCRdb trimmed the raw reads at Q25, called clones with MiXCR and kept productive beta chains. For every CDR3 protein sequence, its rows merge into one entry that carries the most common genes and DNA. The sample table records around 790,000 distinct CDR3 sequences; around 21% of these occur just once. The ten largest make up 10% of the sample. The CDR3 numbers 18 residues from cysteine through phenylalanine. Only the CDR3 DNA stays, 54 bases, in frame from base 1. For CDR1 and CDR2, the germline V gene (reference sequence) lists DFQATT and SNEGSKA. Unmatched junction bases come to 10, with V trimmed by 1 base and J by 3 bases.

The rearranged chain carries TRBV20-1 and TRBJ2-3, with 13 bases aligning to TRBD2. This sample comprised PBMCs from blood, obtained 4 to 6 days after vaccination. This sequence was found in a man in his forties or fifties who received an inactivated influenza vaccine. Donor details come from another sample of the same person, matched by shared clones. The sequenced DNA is TGCAGTGCTAGAGTACTAGCGGGAGGGTCCTCGAGGACAGATACGCAGTATTTT. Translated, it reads CSARVLAGGSSRTDTQYF.